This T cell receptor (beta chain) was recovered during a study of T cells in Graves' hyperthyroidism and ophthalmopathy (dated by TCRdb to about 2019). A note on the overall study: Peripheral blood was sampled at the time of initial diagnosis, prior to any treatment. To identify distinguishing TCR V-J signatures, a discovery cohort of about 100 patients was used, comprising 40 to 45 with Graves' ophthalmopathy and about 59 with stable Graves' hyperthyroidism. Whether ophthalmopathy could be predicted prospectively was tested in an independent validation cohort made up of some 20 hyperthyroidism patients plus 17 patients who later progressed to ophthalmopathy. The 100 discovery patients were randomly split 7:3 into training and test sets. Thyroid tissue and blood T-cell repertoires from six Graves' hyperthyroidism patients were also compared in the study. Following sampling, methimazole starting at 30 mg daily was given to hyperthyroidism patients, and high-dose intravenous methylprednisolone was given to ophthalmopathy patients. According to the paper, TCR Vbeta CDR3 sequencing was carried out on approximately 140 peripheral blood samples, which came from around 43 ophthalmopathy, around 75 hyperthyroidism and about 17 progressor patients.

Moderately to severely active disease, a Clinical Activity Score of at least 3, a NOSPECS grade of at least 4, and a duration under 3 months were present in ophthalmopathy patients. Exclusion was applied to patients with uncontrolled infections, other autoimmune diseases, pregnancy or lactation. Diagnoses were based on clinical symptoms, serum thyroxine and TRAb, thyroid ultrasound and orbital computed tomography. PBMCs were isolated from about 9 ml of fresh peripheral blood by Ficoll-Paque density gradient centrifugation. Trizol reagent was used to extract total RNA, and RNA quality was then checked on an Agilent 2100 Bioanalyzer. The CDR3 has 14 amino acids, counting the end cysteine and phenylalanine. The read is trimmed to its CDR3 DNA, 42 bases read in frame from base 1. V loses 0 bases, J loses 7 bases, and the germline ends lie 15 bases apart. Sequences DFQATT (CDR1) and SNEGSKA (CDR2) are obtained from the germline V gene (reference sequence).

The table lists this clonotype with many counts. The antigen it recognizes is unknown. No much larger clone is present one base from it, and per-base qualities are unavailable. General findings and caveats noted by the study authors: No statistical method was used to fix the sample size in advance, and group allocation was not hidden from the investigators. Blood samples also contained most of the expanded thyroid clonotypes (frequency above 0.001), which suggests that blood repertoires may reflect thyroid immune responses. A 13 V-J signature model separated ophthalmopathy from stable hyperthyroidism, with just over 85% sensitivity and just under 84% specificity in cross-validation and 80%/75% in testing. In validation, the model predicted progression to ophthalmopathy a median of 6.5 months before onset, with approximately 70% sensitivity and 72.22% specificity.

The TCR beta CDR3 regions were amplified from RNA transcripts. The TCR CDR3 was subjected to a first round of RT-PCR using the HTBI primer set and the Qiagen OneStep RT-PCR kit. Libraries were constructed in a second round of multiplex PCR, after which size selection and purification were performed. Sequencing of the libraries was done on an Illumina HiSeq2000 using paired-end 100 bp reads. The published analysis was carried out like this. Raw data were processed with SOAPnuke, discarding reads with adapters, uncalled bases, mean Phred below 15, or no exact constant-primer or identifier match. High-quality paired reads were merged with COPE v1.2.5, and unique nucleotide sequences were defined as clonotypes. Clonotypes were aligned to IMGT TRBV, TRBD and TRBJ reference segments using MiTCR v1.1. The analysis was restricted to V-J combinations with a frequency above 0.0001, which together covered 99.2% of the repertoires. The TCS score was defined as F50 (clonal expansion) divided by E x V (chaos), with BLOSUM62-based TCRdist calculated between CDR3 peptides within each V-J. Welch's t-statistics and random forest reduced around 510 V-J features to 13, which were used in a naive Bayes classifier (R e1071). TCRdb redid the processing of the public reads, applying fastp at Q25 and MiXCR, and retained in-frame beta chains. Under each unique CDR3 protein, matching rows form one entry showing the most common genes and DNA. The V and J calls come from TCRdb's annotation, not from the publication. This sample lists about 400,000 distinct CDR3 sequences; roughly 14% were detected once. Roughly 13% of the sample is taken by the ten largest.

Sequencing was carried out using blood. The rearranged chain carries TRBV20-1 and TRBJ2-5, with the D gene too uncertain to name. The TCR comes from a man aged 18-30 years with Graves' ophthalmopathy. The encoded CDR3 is CSARDRTPDGTQYF. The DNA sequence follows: TGCAGTGCTAGAGATCGAACCCCCGATGGGACCCAGTACTTC.